The subject of this entry is one TCR beta chain. This sample was taken from a study of shared clonotypes between healthy human individuals. In germline, CDR1 is SEHNR, CDR2 FQNEAQ (reference sequence). This CDR3 is built from 14 residues. The V end lost 3 bases, the J end lost 4 bases, and 12 bases lay between the germline ends. It was CD45RO-negative cells, positively selected for CCR7, that made up naive CD8 cells, with terminally differentiated effector memory CD45RA+ cells excluded. TCRdb's copy holds only in-frame clones and misses some; the assay was immunoSEQ multiplex PCR. This table has approximately 2,000,000 clones, about 93% appearing once.

Sequenced sample: naive CD8+ T cells from PBMCs. The chain uses TRBV7-9 and TRBJ1-1, with D perhaps matching TRBD1 (5 bases). This clonotype was sampled from a young man in good health. Some clones in this sample may be carry-over from other donors' samples. In DNA form, the CDR3 reads TGTGCCAGCAGCTTCACGTTCGGGGGCACTGAAGCTTTCTTT. It codes for CASSFTFGGTEAFF.